This T cell receptor beta chain was recorded in a study of long-term antiretroviral therapy in people with HIV. This was the immunoSEQ v3.0 assay at survey level. Here immunoSEQ multiplex PCR was the method, and the copy in TCRdb shows in-frame clones only, minus some. The sample holds tens of thousands of clones, about 89% seen once. V was shortened by 5 bases and J by 6 bases, with 25 bases between the two germline ends. The CDR3 runs 18 residues. Germline CDR1 reads MNHEY; CDR2 reads SMNVEV (reference sequence). The source is a man aged 18 to 29 with HIV. Sequencing was performed on unsorted PBMCs, taken 3.1 years after starting antiretroviral therapy. This chain links TRBV27 with TRBJ2-2; either TRBD1 or TRBD2 may supply D (6 bases each). In DNA, the CDR3 is TGTGCCAGCAGTCTACCAAAGCTAACAGGGCTAGCGCCCGGGGAGCTGTTTTTT. It yields the protein CASSLPKLTGLAPGELFF.